Below, one T cell receptor (beta chain) is given with its context. Sequencing was performed with immunoSEQ multiplex PCR; in TCRdb, only in-frame clones are kept and a portion is missing. Here the sample spans some 340,000 clones, roughly 80% being singletons. This entry is derived from a study of blood T cell repertoires in COVID-19. Looked up from germline, CDR1 is SGHDT and CDR2 is YYEEEE. Trimming removed 0 bases at V and 0 bases at J, with 10 bases between. This CDR3 is built from 16 residues. The receptor was isolated from a woman aged 45-59 years who had recovered from COVID-19. The chain recombines TRBV5-6 with TRBJ1-3; no clear D gene. The sample consisted of PBMCs or T cells enriched from blood (not recorded which). The CDR3 coding sequence is TGTGCCAGCAGCTTGGATGGCAGAAGCTCTGGAAACACCATATATTTT. Residues: CASSLDGRSSGNTIYF.